This T cell receptor beta chain is drawn from a study of cytotoxic CD8 clonotypes in ibrutinib-treated CLL. Regarding the study as a whole: Rare overall, public clonotypes shrank or held steady under therapy. Sustained-remission and progressing patients had different sampling times.

Sequencing sought depths of 1 in 200,000 to 1 in 1 million T cells. Profiling relied on immunoSEQ multiplex PCR, and the TCRdb table lists in-frame clones only, not all of them. The sample consists of fewer than 400,000 clones, roughly 70% of them appearing once. As for this clone: Its antigen is still unknown.

Germline assignment: CDR1 SGHTA and CDR2 FQGNSA. V lost 2 bases, J lost 2 bases, and 13 bases lay in between. The CDR3 loop spans 15 amino acids. The input for sequencing was PBMCs, taken after 36 months of ibrutinib treatment. This TCR derives from a human donor with chronic lymphocytic leukemia. This chain connects TRBV7-2 to TRBJ2-7; TRBD2 is a possible D gene (5 bases). As DNA, the CDR3 is TGTGCCAGCAGCTTATCTCGCCCGGGGACCTACGAGCAGTACTTC. Translation gives CASSLSRPGTYEQYF.